This TCR beta chain emerged from a study of shared clonotypes between healthy human individuals. As processed by the authors: ImmunoSEQ yielded junction-only sequences lacking quality scores, so filtering differed. Clones were sequenced by immunoSEQ multiplex PCR, and TCRdb holds only the in-frame ones, with some missing. The V and J calls and clone size were taken over from that table, and D and trimming were inferred from the DNA. This table has more than 200,000 clones, 50% to 75% appearing once. Germline CDR1 is SNHLY and CDR2 is FYNNEI. The J segment lost 4 bases and the V segment lost 4 bases, leaving 9 bases of the junction unmatched. The CDR3 sequence is 15 residues long. Partitioning of CD4+ cells yielded a CD45RA+ naive subset and a CD45RA-negative memory subset. A remark on this clone: Antigen specificity is unknown.

Notes on the study in general: A generally larger estimated richness was seen in naive subsets than in memory subsets.

The sequenced sample was memory CD4+ T cells sorted from blood. Subset in this sample: CD45RA-negative fraction. The source is a man between 25 and 39 years old in good health. The gene calls are TRBV2 and TRBJ2-5, with 7 bases fitting TRBD2. DNA of the CDR3: TGTGCCAGCAGTGTCAGCGGGATGAGGATAGAGACCCAGTACTTC. It yields the protein CASSVSGMRIETQYF.